Shown below are 10 T cell receptor beta chains from a single sample sequenced in a study of cytomegalovirus exposure and HLA in healthy donors. Vbeta (60) and Jbeta (13) primers were used in the PCR. Sequencing used immunoSEQ multiplex PCR; TCRdb keeps in-frame clones, though not all of them. The sample lists some 170,000 clones; 75% to 85% were seen once. The sequenced sample was PBMCs. The receptor source for this set is a woman aged 55-70 years in good health and CMV-seropositive.

The chain combines TRBV11-2 with TRBJ1-2; D not resolved. V was cut by 4 bases and J by 3 bases, with 15 bases left in between. CDR1 SGHAT and CDR2 FQNNGV come from the germline V gene. CDR3 length equals 15 residues. The CDR3 DNA is TGTGCCAGCAGCTCAAGCGGCGGGATTCACTATGGCTACACCTTC. Its translation: CASSSSGGIHYGYTF. The variable domain in full, with the rest retrieved from reference TRBV11-2 and TRBJ1-2, is EAGVAQSPRYKIIEKRQSVAFWCNPISGHATLYWYQQILGQGPKLLIQFQNNGVVDDSQLPKDRFSAERLKGVDSTLKIQPAKLEDSAVYLCASSSSGGIHYGYTFGSGTRLTVV.

The chain combines TRBV6-1 with TRBJ1-2; possible D gene TRBD1, 5 bases. Germline loops: CDR1 MNHNS, CDR2 SASEGT. The germline V and J ends were trimmed by 1 base and 7 bases, with 22 bases remaining between them. The CDR3 length is 17 residues. CDR3 bases: TGTGCCAGCAGTGAAGTAATGGGAAGGGGCGCGGAGATTGGCTACACCTTC. It specifies CASSEVMGRGAEIGYTF.

This clone was found once. The gene calls are TRBV7-2 and TRBJ2-1; maybe TRBD2 (5 bases). The CDR3 contains 14 residues. The V gene lost 4 bases and the J gene lost 10 bases, with 17 bases spanning the gap. Germline values: CDR1 SGHTA, CDR2 FQGNSA. The DNA of the CDR3 is TGTGCCAGCAGCTCTACTAGTAACTTGGGAGAGCAGTTCTTC. As protein: CASSSTSNLGEQFF.

The J gene is TRBJ1-2, the V gene TRBV27; 8 nucleotides align to TRBD1. The CDR3 is made up of 15 amino acids. Germline-derived CDR1 and CDR2 are MNHEY and SMNVEV (reference sequence). V was pared by 6 bases and J by 2 bases, with 8 bases of the junction left unmatched. CDR3 in DNA: TGTGCCAGCAGGAGCCTGACAGGGGAGAACTATGGCTACACCTTC. This encodes CASRSLTGENYGYTF.

The rearrangement joins TRBV5-6 to TRBJ2-1, with D possibly matching TRBD2 (5 bases). Germline V gene sequence: CDR1 SGHDT, CDR2 YYEEEE. With 1 base removed from V and 7 bases from J, the gap between germline ends came to 12 bases. CDR3 length equals 14 residues. The CDR3, as DNA: TGTGCCAGCAGCTTGCGCCATACGGGGAATGAGCAGTTCTTC. It specifies CASSLRHTGNEQFF.

The chain is built from TRBV5-1 and TRBJ2-1, with 8 bases that match TRBD2. The germline gives CDR1 SGHRS, CDR2 YFSETQ. V lost 4 bases, J lost 5 bases, and 8 bases stayed unmatched. This CDR3 is 15 amino acids long. The CDR3 spells CASSPGLGRDNEQFF. The DNA of the CDR3 is TGCGCCAGCAGCCCGGGACTAGGAAGGGACAATGAGCAGTTCTTC.

J is TRBJ2-7 and V is TRBV14, with D perhaps matching TRBD2 (5 bases). V lost 4 bases, J lost 7 bases, and 20 bases lay in between. There are 15 residues in the CDR3. From germline, CDR1 is SGHDN and CDR2 FVKESK. CDR3 DNA sequence: TGTGCCAGCAGCCCCAGGAGCGGCGGCGTCGGAGAGCAGTACTTC. Its protein product is CASSPRSGGVGEQYF.

CDR3 nucleotide sequence: TGTGCCAGTAGTATAGGCAGGCGGGGGACCCAGTACTTC. This encodes CASSIGRRGTQYF. The J gene is TRBJ2-5, the V gene TRBV19, with D maybe TRBD2 (6 bases). CDR3 length: 13 residues. Germline V gene lookup returns CDR1 LNHDA and CDR2 SQIVND (reference sequence). Trimming pared 1 base from V and 7 bases from J, leaving 10 bases between.

The gene calls are TRBV2 and TRBJ2-7; D might be TRBD1 (5 bases). Germline V gives CDR1 SNHLY, CDR2 FYNNEI. There are 14 residues in the CDR3. V lost 7 bases and J lost 1, with 14 bases in between. The CDR3 loop is CASIETAASYEQYF. For the CDR3, the DNA is TGTGCCAGCATAGAGACAGCCGCTTCCTACGAGCAGTACTTC.

The gene calls are TRBV2 and TRBJ1-5; 7 positions agree with TRBD1. CDR1 is SNHLY and CDR2 is FYNNEI in the germline V gene. This CDR3 is built from 15 residues. V gave up 7 bases and J gave up 0 bases; unmatched junction bases: 6. The CDR3: CASMAGGYSNQPQHF. Written as DNA, the CDR3 is TGTGCCAGCATGGCAGGGGGATATAGCAATCAGCCCCAGCATTTT.